A selection of T cell receptor beta chains follows, all from one sample in a study of CD8+ T cells in alopecia areata. Sequencing used immunoSEQ multiplex PCR; TCRdb keeps in-frame clones, though not all of them. The table records about 190,000 clones, approximately 56% of them present only once. The sequencing used CD4+ T cells sorted from blood, collected at week 4, from a patient treated with tofacitinib. Receptors were obtained from a human donor with alopecia areata. Both conserved end residues are part of each CDR3. D genes are given only for firm matches. Clone size appears in some rows only: once, few, many, or a class for an expanded clone.

CDR3aa	CDR3nt	j_gene	v_gene	d_gene	abundance
CAWGSRETQYF	TGTGCCTGGGGGTCCCGGGAGACCCAGTACTTC	TRBJ2-5	TRBV30	NA	NA
CATSTYSGGYTF	TGTGCCACCAGCACCTATAGTGGAGGCTACACCTTC	TRBJ1-2	TRBV15	NA	NA
CASSDATIVDEQFF	TGTGCCAGCAGTGATGCCACGATTGTCGATGAGCAGTTCTTC	TRBJ2-1	TRBV2	NA	NA
CASSQVGGRASDEQFF	TGCGCCAGCAGCCAAGTAGGCGGGAGGGCCTCCGATGAGCAGTTCTTC	TRBJ2-1	TRBV4-3	TRBD2	NA
CSVTSTDTQYF	TGCAGCGTGACTAGCACAGATACGCAGTATTTT	TRBJ2-3	TRBV29-1	NA	NA
CAWSVRQVGLNTEAFF	TGTGCCTGGAGTGTACGGCAGGTGGGGCTGAACACTGAAGCTTTCTTT	TRBJ1-1	TRBV30	NA	NA
CAWSDRVSGQPQHF	TGTGCCTGGAGCGACAGGGTTTCAGGTCAGCCCCAGCATTTT	TRBJ1-5	TRBV30	TRBD1	few
CAISEERNSYEQYF	TGTGCCATCAGTGAGGAGAGAAACTCCTACGAGCAGTACTTC	TRBJ2-7	TRBV10-3	NA	NA
CAARTSVNNEQFF	TGTGCCGCCCGGACTAGCGTCAACAATGAGCAGTTCTTC	TRBJ2-1	TRBV10-3	TRBD2	NA
CAWSVLVRGSINEQFF	TGTGCCTGGAGTGTACTGGTTCGCGGGTCCATCAATGAGCAGTTCTTC	TRBJ2-1	TRBV30	NA	NA
CATSSGSGSDTQYF	TGTGCCACCAGCAGCGGGAGTGGGTCAGATACGCAGTATTTT	TRBJ2-3	TRBV15	NA	NA
CASSSLAGGSSYEQYF	TGCGCCAGCAGCTCCCTAGCGGGGGGGAGCTCCTACGAGCAGTACTTC	TRBJ2-7	TRBV5-1	TRBD2	few
CASSLGTAKETQYF	TGCGCCAGCAGCCTCGGGACAGCAAAAGAGACCCAGTACTTC	TRBJ2-5	TRBV5-1	TRBD1	NA
CSVAEQGLAETQYF	TGCAGCGTCGCCGAACAGGGTCTCGCGGAGACCCAGTACTTC	TRBJ2-5	TRBV29-1	NA	NA
CASSILAYYNEQFF	TGTGCCAGCAGCATCCTAGCGTATTACAATGAGCAGTTCTTC	TRBJ2-1	TRBV5-6	NA	NA
CAWSVTDRTGRGYTF	TGTGCCTGGAGCGTAACAGACAGGACGGGGAGGGGCTACACCTTC	TRBJ1-2	TRBV30	NA	few
CASSSGLEKTQYF	TGTGCCAGCAGCTCGGGGCTGGAGAAGACCCAGTACTTC	TRBJ2-5	TRBV7-2	NA	NA
CASSLHATQYF	TGTGCCAGCAGTCTACACGCGACCCAGTACTTC	TRBJ2-5	TRBV28	NA	NA
CASSDRTGGGEKLFF	TGTGCCAGCAGCGACCGGACAGGGGGCGGCGAAAAACTGTTTTTT	TRBJ1-4	TRBV9	TRBD1	NA
CASSLQGTGNTIYF	TGCGCCAGCAGCCTACAGGGGACTGGAAACACCATATATTTT	TRBJ1-3	TRBV5-1	TRBD1	NA
CAISEGVRGTGAKNIQYF	TGTGCCATCAGTGAGGGAGTGAGGGGGACAGGGGCCAAAAACATTCAGTACTTC	TRBJ2-4	TRBV10-3	TRBD1	NA
CATSRGGRETQYF	TGTGCCACCAGCAGAGGTGGACGAGAGACCCAGTACTTC	TRBJ2-5	TRBV15	NA	NA